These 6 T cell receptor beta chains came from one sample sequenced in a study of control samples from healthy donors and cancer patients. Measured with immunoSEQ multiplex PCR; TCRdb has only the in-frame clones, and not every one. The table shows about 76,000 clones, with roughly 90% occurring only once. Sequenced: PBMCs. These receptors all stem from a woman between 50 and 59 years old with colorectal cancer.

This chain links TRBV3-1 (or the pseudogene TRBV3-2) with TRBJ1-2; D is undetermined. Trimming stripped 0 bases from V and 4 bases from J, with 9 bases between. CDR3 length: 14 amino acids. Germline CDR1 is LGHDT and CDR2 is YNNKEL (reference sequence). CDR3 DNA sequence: TGTGCCAGCAGCCAAGAGTCTGTTACCTATGGCTACACCTTC. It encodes CASSQESVTYGYTF.

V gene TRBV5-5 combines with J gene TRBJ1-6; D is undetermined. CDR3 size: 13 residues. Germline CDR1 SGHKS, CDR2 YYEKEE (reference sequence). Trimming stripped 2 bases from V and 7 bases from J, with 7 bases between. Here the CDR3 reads CASSLDPNSPLHF. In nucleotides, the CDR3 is TGTGCCAGCAGCTTAGACCCAAATTCACCCCTCCACTTT.

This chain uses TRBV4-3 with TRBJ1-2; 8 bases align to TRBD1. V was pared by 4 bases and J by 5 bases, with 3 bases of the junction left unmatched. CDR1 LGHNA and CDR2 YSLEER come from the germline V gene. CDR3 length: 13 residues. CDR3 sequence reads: CASSPTGGYGYTF. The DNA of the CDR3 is TGCGCCAGCAGCCCCACAGGGGGGTATGGCTACACCTTC.

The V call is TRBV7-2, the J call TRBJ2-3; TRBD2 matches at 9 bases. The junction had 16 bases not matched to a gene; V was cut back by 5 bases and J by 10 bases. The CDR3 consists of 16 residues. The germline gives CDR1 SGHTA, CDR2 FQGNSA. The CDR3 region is CASSPNRFAGGTAQYF. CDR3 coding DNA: TGTGCCAGCAGCCCTAATCGTTTTGCGGGGGGGACAGCGCAGTATTTT.

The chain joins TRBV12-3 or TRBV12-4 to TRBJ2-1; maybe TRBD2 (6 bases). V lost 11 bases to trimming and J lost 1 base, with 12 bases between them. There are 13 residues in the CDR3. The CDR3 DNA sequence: TGTGCCTCCTTGGGGGGATCCTACAATGAGCAGTTCTTC. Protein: CASLGGSYNEQFF.

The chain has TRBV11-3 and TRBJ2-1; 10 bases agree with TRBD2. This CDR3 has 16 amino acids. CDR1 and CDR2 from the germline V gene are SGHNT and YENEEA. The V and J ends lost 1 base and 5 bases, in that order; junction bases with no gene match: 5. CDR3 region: CASSLGSGGADNEQFF. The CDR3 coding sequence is TGTGCCAGCAGCTTAGGGAGCGGGGGGGCCGACAATGAGCAGTTCTTC.